The 25 T cell receptor beta chains presented below share a single source sample, sequenced in a study of CD8+CD57+ T cells in acquired aplastic anemia (dated by TCRdb to between 2018 and 2020). The reads were generated on an Illumina HiSeq 2000. Profiling of TCR beta VDJ combinations and CDR3 sequences used genomic DNA as the template. Through fastp at Q25 and MiXCR, TCRdb rebuilt clones from the public reads, retaining in-frame beta chains. Entries that share a CDR3 protein sequence are merged under the most common genes and DNA. The sample table contains 260,000 or so distinct CDR3 sequences; only one count was recorded for 82% of them. The ten most abundant clones make up about two fifths of the sample. Flow cytometry had shown CD8+CD57+ cell expansion in the patients selected for sequencing. Sequenced input: sorted CD4+, CD8+, or CD8+CD57+ T cells (not recorded which) from PBMCs. These receptors were taken from a human donor with aplastic anemia.

This clonotype was detected only once. This chain links TRBV7-2 with TRBJ2-7; D might be TRBD2 (5 bases). Germline values: CDR1 SGHTA, CDR2 FQGNSA. The CDR3 is made up of 18 amino acids. V lost 5 bases, J lost 1 base, and 24 bases lay in between. The CDR3 region is CASSTGPDGNTLSYEQYV. CDR3 nucleotide sequence: TGTGCCAGCAGCACCGGTCCAGACGGGAACACCCTTTCCTACGAGCAGTACGTC.

Remarks on this clonotype: At one boundary the junction diverges from the germline segment, which might be a read error. The CDR3 region has the DNA TGTGCCAGCACCTTAGCGGGAGGTCCCTCTACGCAGTACGTCCTGACTTTC. It specifies CASTLAGGPSTQYVLTF. J is TRBJ2-6 and V is TRBV7-8; 10 nucleotides agree with TRBD2. CDR1 SGHVS and CDR2 FQNEAQ come from the germline V gene. The CDR3 loop spans 17 amino acids.

This rearrangement joins TRBV7-6 to TRBJ1-3; TRBD1 is a possible D gene (5 bases). CDR1 SGHVS and CDR2 FNYEAQ come from the germline V gene. The CDR3 covers 14 residues. The V end was cut by 4 bases, the J end by 4 bases, with 11 bases between. CDR3 DNA: TGTGCCAGCAGCTCGGCAGGGACGGGAAACACCATATATTTT. Protein product: CASSSAGTGNTIYF.

The rearrangement joins TRBV7-3 to TRBJ1-5; no clear D. The length of the CDR3 is 16 residues. The V gene's germline CDR1 is SGHTA and CDR2 FQGTGA. Trimming pared 2 bases from V and 13 bases from J, leaving 24 bases between. The CDR3 sequence: CASSLGRPLEYTPQHF. In nucleotides, the CDR3 is TGTGCCAGCAGCTTAGGACGGCCATTAGAATACACCCCTCAGCATTTT.

V gene TRBV7-6 combines with J gene TRBJ2-3; D is perhaps TRBD2 (6 bases). The DNA end is a closer match to TRBJ2-7, so the J assignment may be wrong. The CDR3 loop spans 13 amino acids. Per germline, CDR1 SGHVS and CDR2 FNYEAQ. The DNA of the CDR3 is TGTGCCAGCAGGCACGGGAGCTCCGACGAGCAGTACGTC. Protein sequence: CASRHGSSDEQYV.

As regards this clonotype: Here the CDR3 omits its conserved ending phenylalanine or tryptophan, so a read error is the likely source. The DNA is left out, because the CDR3 cannot be placed on it with certainty; the CDR3 is given as TCRdb lists it. The chain recombines TRBV2 with TRBJ1-1; TRBD1, the table's D call, was not compared with the DNA. Germline V gene lookup returns CDR1 SNHLY and CDR2 FYNNEI. The CDR3 is 15 amino acids long, termini counted. CDR3 in amino acids: CASSEAYRNQPQHFC.

The V call is TRBV2, the J call TRBJ2-7; D possibly corresponds to TRBD2 (6 bases). This CDR3 has 13 amino acids. Looked up from germline, CDR1 is SNHLY and CDR2 is FYNNEI. V was pared by 4 bases and J by 3 bases, with 10 bases between. DNA of the CDR3: TGTGCCAGCAGTGGGGTGGGGGGCTACGAGCAGTACTTC. Residues: CASSGVGGYEQYF.

V and J are TRBV29-1 and TRBJ1-2; D is uncertain. The CDR3 contains 13 residues. The V gene lost 8 bases and the J gene lost 2 bases, with 15 bases spanning the gap. Germline values: CDR1 SQVTM, CDR2 ANQGSEA. The CDR3 sequence is CSWGGGSNYGYTF. CDR3 bases: TGCAGCTGGGGTGGAGGGTCAAACTATGGCTACACCTTC.

The V and J genes are TRBV7-3 and TRBJ1-2; TRBD1 matches at 10 bases. The germline gives CDR1 SGHTA, CDR2 FQGTGA. The length of the CDR3 is 15 residues. J lost 9 bases, V lost 3 bases, and 10 bases had no gene match. CDR3 coding DNA: TGTGCCAGCAGCTTGACAGGGGGCGCCAAAGATAGCTACACCTTC. Protein: CASSLTGGAKDSYTF.

This clonotype was seen a few times. The V call is TRBV24-1, the J call TRBJ2-2; 10 nucleotides line up with TRBD1. CDR3 length: 13 residues. J lost 15 bases, V lost 0 bases, and 3 bases had no gene match. From germline, CDR1 is KGHDR and CDR2 SFDVKD. CDR3 amino acids: CATSDLTDRGLFF. The CDR3 DNA sequence: TGTGCCACCAGTGATTTGACGGACAGGGGGTTGTTTTTT.

The V and J genes are TRBV11-3 and TRBJ1-1; possible D gene TRBD1, 6 bases. V lost 8 bases and J 8 bases, leaving 15 bases between the germline ends. This CDR3 contains 12 residues. Germline values: CDR1 SGHNT, CDR2 YENEEA. CDR3 bases: TGTGCCAGCTCAAGACAGGCCAACGAAGCTTTCTTT. Amino acid sequence: CASSRQANEAFF.

This sequence joins TRBV7-2 and TRBJ1-1, with 7 bases identical to TRBD1. After removal of 5 bases from V and 2 bases from J, the junction contained 14 bases not matched to a gene. Germline V gene sequence: CDR1 SGHTA, CDR2 FQGNSA. This CDR3 is built from 17 residues. The CDR3 sequence is CASSRGGRQGGNTEAFF. In DNA, the CDR3 is TGTGCCAGCAGCCGGGGGGGGCGACAGGGAGGAAACACTGAAGCTTTCTTT.

This sequence joins TRBV7-8 and TRBJ2-3, with 7 bases lining up with TRBD1. The V and J ends lost 8 bases and 13 bases, in that order; junction bases with no gene match: 15. The CDR3 covers 13 residues. Germline V gene lookup returns CDR1 SGHVS and CDR2 FQNEAQ. The CDR3 here is CASGEGGRPTKYF. In nucleotides, the CDR3 is TGTGCCAGCGGGGAAGGGGGCAGACCCACGAAGTATTTT.

As for this clonotype: Without the conserved terminal phenylalanine or tryptophan, this CDR3 likely stems from a read error. No DNA is shown, since the ends of the CDR3 on it are uncertain; the CDR3 is the one TCRdb lists. The V call is TRBV7-3, the J call TRBJ2-2; TRBD1 is taken as the D call from the table, unchecked against the DNA. The CDR3 region is 13 residues in length, termini included. Per germline, CDR1 SGHTA and CDR2 FQGTGA. CDR3 sequence reads: CASSSQGTWGQTY.

The rearrangement uses TRBV7-3 and TRBJ1-2; TRBD1 might be the D (5 bases). Germline loops: CDR1 SGHTA, CDR2 FQGTGA. V dropped 3 bases and J dropped 5 bases, with 19 bases sitting between them. The CDR3 runs 16 residues. This CDR3 reads CASSLERDGLLYGYTF. In DNA form, the CDR3 reads TGTGCCAGCAGCTTGGAGAGGGACGGTTTACTATATGGCTACACCTTC.

The rearrangement uses TRBV5-1 and TRBJ2-7; maybe TRBD1 (6 bases). Germline-derived CDR1 and CDR2 are SGHRS and YFSETQ. CDR3 length: 15 amino acids. V was pared by 0 bases and J by 0 bases, with 10 bases between. The CDR3 DNA follows: TGCGCCAGCAGCTTGGCCCAGGGGTGCTCCTACGAGCAGTACGTC. Translated: CASSLAQGCSYEQYV.

This clonotype was recorded a few times. This chain joins TRBV7-2 and TRBJ2-6; perhaps TRBD2 as D (6 bases). The germline V gene has CDR1 SGHTA and CDR2 FQGNSA. V was shortened by 0 bases and J by 16 bases, with 22 bases between the two germline ends. The CDR3 is 16 amino acids. The chain's CDR3 is CASSLAGGSDTHYLTF. In DNA form, the CDR3 reads TGTGCCAGCAGCTTAGCGGGAGGTTCCGATACGCACTATCTGACTTTC. The variable domain in full, completed from reference TRBV7-2 and TRBJ2-6, reads GAGVSQSPSNKVTEKGKDVELRCDPISGHTALYWYRQSLGQGLEFLIYFQGNSAPDKSGLPSDRFSAERTGGSVSTLTIQRTQQEDSAVYLCASSLAGGSDTHYLTFGAGSRLTVL.

For the CDR3, the DNA is TGTGCCAGCAGCTTTAATCCAGACGGGACAGCGCCTTCGTACTTC. This codes for CASSFNPDGTAPSYF. The chain has TRBV7-8 and TRBJ2-5; TRBD1 agrees at 7 bases. This CDR3 contains 15 residues. J lost 13 bases, V lost 3 bases, and 17 bases had no gene match. Germline assignment: CDR1 SGHVS and CDR2 FQNEAQ.

Written as DNA, the CDR3 is TGTGCCAGCAGTGAGTCTTCAGGAGAACAAAATAATGAAATCCTGTTTTTT. Residues: CASSESSGEQNNEILFF. The rearrangement joins TRBV2 to TRBJ1-4, with D unclear. Germline loops: CDR1 SNHLY, CDR2 FYNNEI. The V gene lost 3 bases and the J gene lost 14 bases, with 28 bases spanning the gap. The CDR3 extends over 17 amino acids. The full variable domain, completed using reference TRBV2 and TRBJ1-4, is EPEVTQTPSHQVTQMGQEVILRCVPISNHLYFYWYRQILGQKVEFLVSFYNNEISEKSEIFDDQFSVERPDGSNFTLKIRSTKLEDSAMYFCASSESSGEQNNEILFFGSGTQLSVL.

On this clonotype itself: Without the conserved terminal phenylalanine or tryptophan, this CDR3 likely stems from a read error. The DNA is omitted, as the CDR3 cannot be located on it reliably, and the CDR3 follows TCRdb's listing. The gene calls are TRBV7-2 and TRBJ1-2. Germline CDR1 is SGHTA and CDR2 is FQGNSA. The CDR3 spans 13 amino acids, including both terminal residues. This CDR3 is CASSLGVGRDTHY.

This clonotype is a singleton in its sample. A junction end diverges from the germline sequence, so it may reflect a read error. The chain combines TRBV7-9 with TRBJ2-3; perhaps TRBD2 as D (6 bases). CDR3 length: 15 amino acids. Looked up from germline, CDR1 is SEHNR and CDR2 is FQNEAQ (reference sequence). The CDR3 DNA reads as TGCGCCAGCAGCTTTGATCCCTCCGGGGGAGATACGCAGTATTTT. Amino acids: CASSFDPSGGDTQYF.

This chain links TRBV5-5 with TRBJ2-7; 7 positions agree with TRBD1. This CDR3 is built from 18 residues. CDR1 is SGHKS, CDR2 YYEKEE, per germline (reference sequence). J was trimmed by 2 bases and V by 1 base; bases with no gene match: 15. CDR3 region: CASSLHPHGTALPYEQYV. As DNA, the CDR3 is TGTGCCAGCAGCTTGCATCCACACGGGACAGCCCTTCCCTACGAGCAGTACGTC.

This clonotype was observed once. The chain employs TRBV7-9 and TRBJ2-3; 9 bases agree with TRBD2. The V gene end was trimmed by 4 bases and the J gene end by 13 bases; junction bases not matched to a gene: 15. This CDR3 comprises 15 residues. CDR1 and CDR2 (germline): SEHNR, FQNEAQ (reference sequence). In DNA, the CDR3 is TGTGCCAGCAGCTGTCAAAGAAGCGGGGGGAGCGAGGAGTATTTT. The encoded protein is CASSCQRSGGSEEYF.

As concerns this clonotype: The DNA is omitted, as the CDR3 cannot be located on it reliably, and the CDR3 follows TCRdb's listing. CDR3 in amino acids: CASSVESATQYFAFF. V is TRBV9 and J is TRBJ1-1. Germline-derived CDR1 and CDR2 are SGDLS and YYNGEE. With termini counted, the CDR3 has 15 amino acids.

As concerns this clonotype: One junction end does not reproduce the germline sequence, and a read error may be involved. The chain links TRBV7-8 to TRBJ2-3; D may be TRBD1 or TRBD2 (6 bases each). Per germline, CDR1 SGHVS and CDR2 FQNEAQ. CDR3 size: 14 residues. CDR3 coding DNA: TGTGCCAGCAGCCTACAAGGGGGGCCCGGTACGAAGTATTTT. This translates into CASSLQGGPGTKYF.